This T cell receptor beta chain was documented in a study of blood T cell repertoires in COVID-19. On the study more broadly: Nucleic acid was either cDNA or gDNA, and it came from T cells, B-cell-depleted T cells, or PBMCs.

The CDR3 extends over 16 amino acids. Germline CDR1 is MGHRA and CDR2 is YSYEKL. The junction had 8 bases not matched to a gene; V was cut back by 4 bases and J by 3 bases. The repertoire was sequenced with immunoSEQ multiplex PCR; TCRdb's copy has only in-frame clones and lacks some. The table lists roughly 150,000 clones, around 85% of them singletons. Input material: peripheral blood. The gene calls are TRBV4-1 and TRBJ1-5, with 8 bases aligning to TRBD1. The clonotype comes from a human donor in a cohort sampled during active COVID-19. DNA of the CDR3: TGCGCCAGCAGCCTAACCCCGGACAGGGCCAATCAGCCCCAGCATTTT. This sequence encodes CASSLTPDRANQPQHF.